This TCR beta chain was sequenced during a study of control samples from healthy donors and cancer patients (dated by TCRdb to 2018 to 2020). Inclusive of the bounding cysteine and phenylalanine, the CDR3 is 15 residues long. Only the CDR3 DNA stays, 45 bases, in frame from base 1. The germline V gene gives CDR1 as MNHNS and CDR2 as SASEGT. Trimming takes 1 base from V and 4 bases from J, and the germline ends sit 8 bases apart. The library relied on the immunoSEQ multiplex PCR assay. Entries here come from immuneACCESS through TCRdb and include only in-frame sequences with V and J called. Some clones fail to appear in such tables; in the studies checked, an unresolved V gene covers under half of the shortfall, and the cause of the remainder is unknown. This sample gives 100,000 to 150,000 clones in total; around 92% of them show up just once. The ten largest make up 6.5% to 9.5% of the sample. On this clone itself: Its antigen has not been determined. There are no base qualities to consult, and no much larger clone falls within one base.

The sequence is built from TRBV6-1 and TRBJ1-6; the D gene cannot be named for sure. Sequenced material: PBMCs. The receptor comes from a man aged 50 or older with head and neck cancer. The nucleotide sequence is TGTGCCAGCAGTGAAGGAAGTCCTTATAATTCACCCCTCCACTTT. It is translated as CASSEGSPYNSPLHF.